This entry describes one TCR beta chain. This may be a read error: a much more frequent sequence differs by one nucleotide. The library put unique molecular identifiers onto individual cDNA molecules. In the original analysis: Samples held a median of 95,638 TCRs, range roughly 20,000–750,000. TCRdb used MiXCR to reprocess the RACE reads, holding one entry per CDR3 protein. These V and J calls originate from TCRdb's pipeline instead of the authors' own analysis. The data hold roughly 49,000 distinct CDR3 sequences, with around 4.5% observed a single time. The data originate from a study of human T cells and chemical hapten exposure. About the study: TCR yield per sample varied, mainly due to pooled library volumes.

Time point defined: healthy volunteer bleed at 2 weeks. Total RNA was isolated from unfractionated whole blood. V lost 7 bases, J lost 6 bases, and 15 bases lay in between. Per germline, CDR1 SQVTM and CDR2 ANQGSEA. The CDR3 is made up of 13 amino acids. The chain joins TRBV29-1 to TRBJ1-4; perhaps TRBD1 as D (5 bases). This TCR derives from a female donor in good health. Some clones in this sample may be carry-over from other donors' samples. Sequencing input: whole blood. CDR3 in amino acids: CSARKGAYEKLFF. In DNA, the CDR3 is TGCAGCGCCAGGAAAGGGGCCTATGAAAAACTGTTTTTT.